This note documents a single TCR beta chain sequence. Its cognate antigen is unknown. The sample comes from a study of CD8+ T cells in alopecia areata. Looking at the study overall: Treated patients were given oral tofacitinib, which was dosed at 5 to 10 mg twice daily. Tofacitinib therapy lasting 6 to 18 months was followed by 6 months off drug.

Study results and limitations: Scalp samples also contribute reads from the resident alphabeta T cells found in normal skin.

Sequencing templates came from extracted RNA that was reverse transcribed into cDNA. Profiling relied on immunoSEQ multiplex PCR, and the TCRdb table lists in-frame clones only, not all of them. The sample has 150,000 or so clones; about 60% are singletons. Peripheral blood, together with lesional scalp punch biopsies, was collected from alopecia areata patients. This CDR3 has 14 amino acids. V shed 0 bases and J shed 7 bases, with 13 bases lying between them. Germline V gives CDR1 SGHAT, CDR2 FQNNGV. This receptor was taken from a human donor with alopecia areata. The genes are TRBV11-2 and TRBJ2-7, with D possibly being TRBD1 (5 bases). The source was CD4+ T cells sorted from blood, collected at week 0. The CDR3 DNA sequence: TGTGCCAGCAGCTTAGATCAGGGTGTGGGGGAGCAGTACTTC. The encoded protein is CASSLDQGVGEQYF.